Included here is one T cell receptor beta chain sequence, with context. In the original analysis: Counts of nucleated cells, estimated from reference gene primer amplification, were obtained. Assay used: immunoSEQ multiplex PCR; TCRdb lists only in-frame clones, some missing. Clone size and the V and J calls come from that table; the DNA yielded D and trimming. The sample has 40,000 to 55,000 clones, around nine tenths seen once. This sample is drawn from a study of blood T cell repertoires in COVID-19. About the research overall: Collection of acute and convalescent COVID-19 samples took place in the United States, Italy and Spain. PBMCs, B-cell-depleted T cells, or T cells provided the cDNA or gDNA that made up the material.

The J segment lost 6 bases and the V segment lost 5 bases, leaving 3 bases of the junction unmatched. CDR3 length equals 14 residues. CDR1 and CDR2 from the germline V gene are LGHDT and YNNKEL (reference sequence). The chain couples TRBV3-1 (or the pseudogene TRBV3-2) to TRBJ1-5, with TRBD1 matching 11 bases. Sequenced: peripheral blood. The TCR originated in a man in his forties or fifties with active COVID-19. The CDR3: CASSYGQGAQPQHF. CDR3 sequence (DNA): TGTGCCAGCAGCTACGGACAGGGGGCTCAGCCCCAGCATTTT.